Listed below are T cell receptor beta chains from one sample, sequenced in a study of blood T cells in healthy people across ages. TCRdb reprocessed the 5' RACE reads via MiXCR and lists one record per CDR3 protein. The profile shows over 600,000 distinct CDR3 sequences, roughly 41% of them singletons. The sample comprised blood. The receptor source for this set is a man older than 75 in good health. CDR3s include the opening cysteine and the closing phenylalanine or tryptophan. A D gene is named only where the DNA matches it firmly. Only some rows state a clone size, as once, few, many or a class for expanded clones.

J gene	clone size	V gene	D gene	CDR3 DNA	CDR3 protein
TRBJ1-3	many	TRBV7-9	TRBD1	TGTGCCAGCAGCTCAGGGGGTTCTGGAAACACCATATATTTT	CASSSGGSGNTIYF
TRBJ1-3	.	TRBV29-1	.	TGCAGCGTTGAAGATTCTGGGCAGTTGGGAAACACCATATATTTT	CSVEDSGQLGNTIYF
TRBJ2-2	.	TRBV6-2/TRBV6-3	TRBD1	TGTGCCAGCAGTCCACTGACAGGGGGCACCGGGGAGCTGTTTTTT	CASSPLTGGTGELFF
TRBJ2-3	.	TRBV5-5	TRBD2	TGTGCCAGCAGCTTGTCGTTTGGCGGGGGAACTAGCACAGATACGCAGTATTTT	CASSLSFGGGTSTDTQYF
TRBJ2-1	few	TRBV9	.	TGTGCCAGCAGCGTAGCCCACGTTAGCTCCTACAATGAGCAGTTCTTC	CASSVAHVSSYNEQFF
TRBJ2-7	few	TRBV20-1	.	TGCAGTGCTAGAAGGGGGAGCGACGAGCAGTACTTC	CSARRGSDEQYF
TRBJ2-7	.	TRBV19	.	TGTGCCAGTAGTACGGTGCAGGGTGAATACGAGCAGTACTTC	CASSTVQGEYEQYF
TRBJ2-7	few	TRBV20-1	.	TGCAGTGCTAAGGCCGAGTACTTC	CSAKAEYF
TRBJ2-5	.	TRBV18	.	TGTGCCAGCAGCCCGAGTGTTACCAGACAAGAGACCCAGTACTTC	CASSPSVTRQETQYF
TRBJ1-2	.	TRBV6-6	.	TGTGCCAGCAGTTACTCGTCGAGCGCCCCCTCAAGCGGTGGCTACACCTTC	CASSYSSSAPSSGGYTF
TRBJ1-5	.	TRBV12-3/TRBV12-4	.	TGTGCCAGCAGGGGCTGGGATAGCTATCAGCCCCAGCATTTT	CASRGWDSYQPQHF
TRBJ1-6	few	TRBV6-5	.	TGTGCCAGCAGTTCCCGGCCTACAAATTCACCCCTCCACTTT	CASSSRPTNSPLHF
TRBJ1-6	.	TRBV6-5	.	TGTGGCAGCCGGGACACAAATTCACCCCTCCACTTT	CGSRDTNSPLHF
TRBJ1-3	.	TRBV20-1	.	TGCAGTGCTAGAAAGGGGGGCGCGTCATCTGGAAACACCATATATTTT	CSARKGGASSGNTIYF
TRBJ1-1	.	TRBV27	TRBD1	TGTGCCAGCAGTCCGCGGACAGGGGCAGGAACTGAAGCTTTCTTT	CASSPRTGAGTEAFF
TRBJ2-1	.	TRBV7-3	.	TGTGCCGGCAGCTTAACCCGGGACACCTACAATGAGCAGTTCTTC	CAGSLTRDTYNEQFF
TRBJ1-1	.	TRBV15	.	TGTGCCACCAGCAGAGATCAGGGGCTAGGCACTGAAGCTTTCTTT	CATSRDQGLGTEAFF
TRBJ1-1	.	TRBV5-1	.	TGCGCCAGCAGCCTTTCGACGGTAACGCCTGAAGCTTTCTTT	CASSLSTVTPEAFF
TRBJ2-7	.	TRBV6-5	TRBD2	TGTGCCAGCAGTTACTCAGGGGCTAGCGGGTGGTACGAGCAGTACTTC	CASSYSGASGWYEQYF
TRBJ1-2	few	TRBV5-1	.	TGCGCCAGCAGCTCCTTTCGAGAGGGGGGAAACTATGGCTACACCTTC	CASSSFREGGNYGYTF
TRBJ1-1	few	TRBV7-2	.	TGTGCCAGCAGCCTCAACTCGGTTGGGAACACTGAAGCTTTCTTT	CASSLNSVGNTEAFF
TRBJ2-1	.	TRBV9	TRBD2	TGTGCCAGCAGCCATTCTGACACCCGGGACAGACGTCCTAGCGGGAGGTTTTATGAGCAGTTCTTC	CASSHSDTRDRRPSGRFYEQFF
TRBJ2-5	.	TRBV6-2/TRBV6-3	TRBD1	TGTGCCAGCAGTTCCTCAGGGGGCGGACTGCCGACCCAGTACTTC	CASSSSGGGLPTQYF
TRBJ2-1	.	TRBV7-3	TRBD2	TGTGCCAGCAGCTTAGAGGCGGGAGGTGCCTACGAGCAGTTCTTC	CASSLEAGGAYEQFF
TRBJ2-7	.	TRBV30	.	TGTGCCTGGAAGCGACAGTCGAACTCCTACGAGCAGTACTTC	CAWKRQSNSYEQYF
TRBJ2-1	.	TRBV5-6	TRBD1	TGTGCCAGCAGGCGAAAGGGGGCCAATGAGCAGTTCTTC	CASRRKGANEQFF
TRBJ2-7	few	TRBV11-2	.	TGTGCCAGCAGCTTAACACGGACAGCATCCTACGAGCAGTACTTC	CASSLTRTASYEQYF
TRBJ2-2	few	TRBV5-1	TRBD2	TGCGCCAGCAGCTTGACGTCGCGGGGGGGAACGAACACCGGGGAGCTGTTTTTT	CASSLTSRGGTNTGELFF
TRBJ2-3	few	TRBV3-1	.	TGTGCCAGCAGCCAATTCAAGAATGGGGATACGCAGTATTTT	CASSQFKNGDTQYF
TRBJ2-7	.	TRBV20-1	TRBD2	TGCAGTGCTGGGACTAGCGGACACAATGAGCAGTACTTC	CSAGTSGHNEQYF
TRBJ1-2	few	TRBV28	.	TGTGCCAGCCATGGGACGGCGGGCGCGGGGGGCTACACCTTC	CASHGTAGAGGYTF
TRBJ2-5	few	TRBV7-2	.	TGTGCCAGCGGCTTAGGGCTCACGCAAGAGACCCAGTACTTC	CASGLGLTQETQYF
TRBJ2-7	.	TRBV10-3	TRBD1	TGTGCCATCAGTGGACAGGGGACCCACGAGCAGTACTTC	CAISGQGTHEQYF
TRBJ2-1	.	TRBV6-2/TRBV6-3	.	TGTGCCAGCAGTTACGGGCAAGAGACCCAGTTCTTC	CASSYGQETQFF
TRBJ2-3	few	TRBV7-9	TRBD2	TGTGCCAGCAGCCCCCTAGCGGGGGCCCGCACAGATACGCAGTATTTT	CASSPLAGARTDTQYF
TRBJ1-2	.	TRBV18	.	TGTGCCAGCTCACCAGGGAGAAGGAGTGGCTACACCTTC	CASSPGRRSGYTF
TRBJ2-3	many	TRBV27	TRBD2	TGTGCCAGTAAGGTTAGCGGGAGCACAGATACGCAGTATTTT	CASKVSGSTDTQYF
TRBJ1-1	few	TRBV6-2/TRBV6-3	.	TGTGCCAGCACCAGTAGGGTGGCGAGGAGTCTCACTGAAGCTTTCTTT	CASTSRVARSLTEAFF
TRBJ2-5	.	TRBV3-1	TRBD1	TGTGCCAGCAGCCAGGGAGGGACAGGGGGAATCAATGAGCAGTACTTC	CASSQGGTGGINEQYF
TRBJ2-3	.	TRBV27	TRBD2	TGTGCCAGCAGTTTACTCGGACTAGCGGGATTTATGGATACGCAGTATTTT	CASSLLGLAGFMDTQYF
TRBJ2-4	many	TRBV28	TRBD1	TGTGCCAGCAGTTCGGGACAGCCCCTAGCCAAAAACATTCAGTACTTC	CASSSGQPLAKNIQYF
TRBJ2-1	many	TRBV7-8	.	TGTGCCAGCAGCTTAGAGTCTGGGGCTGAGCGGACTCACAATGAGCAGTTCTTC	CASSLESGAERTHNEQFF
TRBJ2-1	.	TRBV12-3/TRBV12-4	TRBD2	TGTGCCAGCAGAATAGGACTAGCGGGGGGGCAGAATGAGCAGTTCTTC	CASRIGLAGGQNEQFF
TRBJ2-6	.	TRBV4-2	.	TGTGCCAGCAGCCAAGACGGAACCATCTCTGGGGCCAACGTCCTGACTTTC	CASSQDGTISGANVLTF
TRBJ2-5	.	TRBV9	.	TGTGCCAGCAGCGGATACGTGAACCAAGAGACCCAGTACTTC	CASSGYVNQETQYF
TRBJ2-4	many	TRBV28	.	TGTGCCAGCAGGAGCCGTGGGGGGTACCCCAAAAACATTCAGTACTTC	CASRSRGGYPKNIQYF
TRBJ2-3	few	TRBV20-1	.	TGCAGTGCGGAGAAAAGCAGCACAGATACGCAGTATTTT	CSAEKSSTDTQYF
TRBJ2-7	.	TRBV18	.	TGTGCCAGCTCAGACGGGAGCTCCGACGAGCAGTACTTC	CASSDGSSDEQYF
TRBJ1-2	few	TRBV7-3	TRBD1	TGTGCCAGCAGCCAGCAGGGGGCCTATGGCTACACCTTC	CASSQQGAYGYTF
TRBJ2-3	.	TRBV9	TRBD2	TGTGCCAGCAGCCCCCTTGGAGCGGGAGGGCCCGGAGGGACAGATACGCAGTATTTT	CASSPLGAGGPGGTDTQYF
TRBJ1-1	.	TRBV3-1	TRBD1	TGTGCCAGCGGCTTACAGGGGGACACTGAAGCTTTCTTT	CASGLQGDTEAFF
TRBJ2-2	.	TRBV7-7	TRBD2	TGTGCTAGCAGCTTTGGAGCGGGAGGAGTAGGCGGGGAGCTGTTTTTT	CASSFGAGGVGGELFF
TRBJ2-1	.	TRBV9	TRBD2	TGTGCCAGCAGCGCCGGGACTAGCGGGGGTTTCTACAATGAGCAGTTCTTC	CASSAGTSGGFYNEQFF
TRBJ2-3	.	TRBV6-5	TRBD2	TGTGCCAGCAGTTACCAGCGGGGGGTCACAGATACGCAGTATTTT	CASSYQRGVTDTQYF
TRBJ1-5	.	TRBV12-3/TRBV12-4	TRBD1	TGTGCCAGCAGCTTGGACAGGGCCAATCAGCCCCAGCATTTT	CASSLDRANQPQHF
TRBJ2-3	.	TRBV11-2	TRBD2	TGTGCCAGCAGCTTATTACACACGGGGGGAGCGCAGTATTTT	CASSLLHTGGAQYF
TRBJ2-4	.	TRBV20-1	.	TGCAGTGCACCGGGAGTAGCCAAAAACATTCAGTACTTC	CSAPGVAKNIQYF
TRBJ2-7	few	TRBV18	TRBD1	TGTGCCAGCTCACCACCGGGACAGGGGCCTTCCTACGAGCAGTACTTC	CASSPPGQGPSYEQYF
TRBJ1-2	once	TRBV7-2	.	TGTGCCAGCAGCCCTCGGGACGGACTTTATGGCTACACCTTC	CASSPRDGLYGYTF